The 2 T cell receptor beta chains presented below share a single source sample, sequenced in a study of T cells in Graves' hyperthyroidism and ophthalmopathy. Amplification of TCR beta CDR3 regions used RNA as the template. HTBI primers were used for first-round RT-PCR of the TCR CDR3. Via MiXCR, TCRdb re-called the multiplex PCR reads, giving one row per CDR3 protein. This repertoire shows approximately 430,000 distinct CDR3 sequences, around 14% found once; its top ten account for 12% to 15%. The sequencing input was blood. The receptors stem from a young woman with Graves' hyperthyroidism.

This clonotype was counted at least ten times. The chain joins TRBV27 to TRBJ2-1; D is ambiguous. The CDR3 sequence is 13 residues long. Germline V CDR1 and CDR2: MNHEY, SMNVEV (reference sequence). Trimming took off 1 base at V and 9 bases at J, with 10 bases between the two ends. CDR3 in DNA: TGTGCCAGCAGTTTATATCCCTTTGGTGAGCAGTTCTTC. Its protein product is CASSLYPFGEQFF.

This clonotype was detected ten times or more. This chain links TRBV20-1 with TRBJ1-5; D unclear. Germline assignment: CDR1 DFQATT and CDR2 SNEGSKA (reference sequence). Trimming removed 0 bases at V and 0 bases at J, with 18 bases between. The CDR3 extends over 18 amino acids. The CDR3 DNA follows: TGCAGTGCTAGAGATTCTGGGAGAACACCGTATAGCAATCAGCCCCAGCATTTT. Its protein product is CSARDSGRTPYSNQPQHF.